Shown below are 26 T cell receptor beta chains from a single sample sequenced in a study of shared clonotypes between healthy human individuals. Using immunoSEQ multiplex PCR, the repertoire was profiled, and TCRdb retains in-frame clones only, with some absent. The repertoire holds around 2,000,000 clones, with 85% to 95% as singletons. Material for sequencing was naive CD4+ T cells sorted from blood. Indicated subset: CD45RA+ positively selected. These TCRs come from a man in his late teens or twenties in good health.

The chain couples TRBV5-1 to TRBJ1-2; no definite D call. CDR1 SGHRS and CDR2 YFSETQ come from the germline V gene. The CDR3 extends over 14 amino acids. V shed 4 bases and J shed 4 bases, with 14 bases lying between them. CDR3 sequence: CASSADEIFYGYTF. In DNA form, the CDR3 reads TGCGCCAGCAGCGCGGACGAGATTTTCTATGGCTACACCTTC.

The chain carries TRBV5-1 and TRBJ1-4; D gene unclear. Trimming pared 3 bases from V and 7 bases from J, leaving 10 bases between. Germline assignment: CDR1 SGHRS and CDR2 YFSETQ. This CDR3 is 13 amino acids long. CDR3 nucleotide sequence: TGCGCCAGCAGCTCCAGTGTCGGTGAAAAACTGTTTTTT. Protein: CASSSSVGEKLFF.

The V gene is TRBV5-4, the J gene TRBJ2-3; D is perhaps TRBD1 (5 bases). Germline assignment: CDR1 SGHNT and CDR2 YYREEE (reference sequence). V dropped 1 base and J dropped 1 base, with 7 bases sitting between them. This CDR3 spans 14 amino acids. CDR3 amino acids: CASSLKGGTDTQYF. The CDR3 DNA is TGTGCCAGCAGCTTGAAAGGGGGCACAGATACGCAGTATTTT.

The V and J genes are TRBV7-9 and TRBJ1-1; D unresolved. Germline V lookup: CDR1 SEHNR, CDR2 FQNEAQ (reference sequence). V lost 5 bases, J lost 6 bases, and 16 bases lay in between. CDR3 length equals 14 residues. The CDR3 reads CASSRAALPAEAFF. CDR3 bases: TGTGCCAGCAGCCGAGCGGCCCTGCCCGCTGAAGCTTTCTTT.

This clone was seen a handful of times. Possible read error: a much larger clone is one base away. Other DNA sequences of this sample code for an identical CDR3. The V gene is TRBV7-9, the J gene TRBJ1-1; D remains ambiguous. The V gene lost 0 bases and the J gene lost 1 base, with 3 bases spanning the gap. Per the germline V gene, CDR1 is SEHNR and CDR2 is FQNEAQ (reference sequence). The CDR3 runs to 13 residues. Here the CDR3 reads CASSLAGNTEAFF. CDR3 coding DNA: TGTGCCAGCAGCTTAGCTGGGAACACTGAAGCTTTCTTT.

The chain is built from TRBV28 and TRBJ1-5; D not resolved. CDR3 size: 14 residues. Trimming took 3 bases from V and 3 from J, leaving 9 bases between them. Germline V lookup: CDR1 MDHEN, CDR2 SYDVKM. The CDR3 region has the DNA TGTGCCAGCAGTTTTGGGCCCTACAATCAGCCCCAGCATTTT. It translates to CASSFGPYNQPQHF. The whole variable domain, filled in from reference TRBV28 and TRBJ1-5, reads DVKVTQSSRYLVKRTGEKVFLECVQDMDHENMFWYRQDPGLGLRLIYFSYDVKMKEKGDIPEGYSVSREKKERFSLILESASTNQTSMYLCASSFGPYNQPQHFGDGTRLSIL.

The chain employs TRBV9 and TRBJ2-1; the D is unclear. Germline V CDR1 and CDR2: SGDLS, YYNGEE. This CDR3 comprises 16 residues. V lost 4 bases and J 0 bases, leaving 14 bases between the germline ends. As DNA, the CDR3 is TGTGCCAGCAGCCTAGAAGGGTCAAGCTCCTACAATGAGCAGTTCTTC. This codes for CASSLEGSSSYNEQFF.

The gene calls are TRBV4-3 and TRBJ2-7; the match to TRBD2 covers 8 bases. Losses at the gene ends were 0 bases for V and 4 bases for J; bases not matched to a gene: 5. The CDR3 runs 15 residues. The V gene's germline CDR1 is LGHNA and CDR2 YSLEER. CDR3 amino acids: CASSQDSSGSYEQYF. In DNA form, the CDR3 reads TGCGCCAGCAGCCAAGATTCCAGCGGGAGTTACGAGCAGTACTTC.

The V call is TRBV6-5, the J call TRBJ1-5; a weak D match, TRBD1 (5 bases). Looked up from germline, CDR1 is MNHEY and CDR2 is SVGAGI. CDR3 size: 14 residues. V lost 4 bases to trimming and J lost 1 base, with 8 bases between them. As DNA, the CDR3 is TGTGCCAGCAGTTTAAGGGGAAGCAATCAGCCCCAGCATTTT. Its protein is CASSLRGSNQPQHF.

The chain employs TRBV5-6 and TRBJ2-7; 7 positions agree with TRBD1. Germline trimming cut 4 bases from V and 8 bases from J; bases unmatched to any gene: 15. This CDR3 has 15 amino acids. CDR1 SGHDT and CDR2 YYEEEE come from the germline V gene. CDR3 sequence: CASSARQGPFTQQYF. Written as DNA, the CDR3 is TGTGCCAGCAGCGCGAGACAGGGACCCTTTACTCAGCAGTACTTC.

This chain links TRBV11-3 with TRBJ2-1; weak D call: TRBD2 (6 bases). V lost 5 bases to trimming and J lost 1 base, with 12 bases between them. The CDR3 runs 15 residues. The germline gives CDR1 SGHNT, CDR2 YENEEA. DNA for the CDR3: TGTGCCAGCAGCCCTAGACTAGTTTCCTACAATGAGCAGTTCTTC. Protein: CASSPRLVSYNEQFF.

V usage is TRBV10-3 and J usage is TRBJ1-3; no definite D call. Trimming pared 6 bases from V and 2 bases from J, leaving 8 bases between. CDR3 length: 13 residues. Germline values: CDR1 ENHRY, CDR2 SYGVKD. CDR3 sequence (DNA): TGTGCCATCAGAGTGGGAACTGGAAACACCATATATTTT. As protein: CAIRVGTGNTIYF.

The V gene is TRBV6-5, the J gene TRBJ2-7, with D uncertain. The CDR3 length is 15 residues. Germline assignment: CDR1 MNHEY and CDR2 SVGAGI. V was clipped by 2 bases and J by 7 bases, with 18 bases between them. CDR3 amino acids: CASSYPPRGDWEQYF. In nucleotides, the CDR3 is TGTGCCAGCAGTTACCCCCCCCGTGGTGACTGGGAGCAGTACTTC.

The chain uses TRBV19 and TRBJ2-5; perhaps TRBD1 as D (6 bases). The CDR3 has 14 amino acids. V gave up 11 bases and J gave up 2 bases, with 18 bases separating them. The germline CDR1 and CDR2 sequences are LNHDA and SQIVND (reference sequence). CDR3 region: CAQGMRYAQETQYF. The CDR3 DNA reads TGTGCCCAGGGGATGAGGTATGCACAAGAGACCCAGTACTTC. Drawing the rest from reference TRBV19 and TRBJ2-5, the complete variable domain is DGGITQSPKYLFRKEGQNVTLSCEQNLNHDAMYWYRQDPGQGLRLIYYSQIVNDFQKGDIAEGYSVSREKKESFPLTVTSAQKNPTAFYLCAQGMRYAQETQYFGPGTRLLVL.

With regard to this clone: Other nucleotide sequences in the sample specify the same CDR3. This chain joins TRBV10-3 and TRBJ2-3; D is unclear. The germline CDR1 and CDR2 sequences are ENHRY and SYGVKD. Trimming removed 0 bases at V and 1 base at J, with 5 bases between. The CDR3 has 14 residues. The CDR3 region is CAISESERTDTQYF. CDR3 bases: TGTGCCATCAGTGAGTCTGAGCGCACAGATACGCAGTATTTT.

The V gene is TRBV15, the J gene TRBJ1-4, with 9 bases lining up with TRBD1. Germline V gives CDR1 LNHNV, CDR2 YYDKDF (reference sequence). V was pared by 3 bases and J by 8 bases, with 7 bases of the junction left unmatched. This CDR3 region has 15 residues. The CDR3 loop is CATSRPGTGNEKLFF. The CDR3 DNA reads TGTGCCACCAGCAGGCCCGGGACAGGGAACGAAAAACTGTTTTTT.

The chain links TRBV27 to TRBJ1-6, with a tentative D call TRBD1 (5 bases). The ends were cut back, 2 bases at V and 8 bases at J, with 16 bases in the middle. Germline assignment: CDR1 MNHEY and CDR2 SMNVEV (reference sequence). The CDR3 is 16 amino acids. CDR3 bases: TGTGCCAGCAGTTTAATTGGGACGGATGTCTATTCACCCCTCCACTTT. Translated: CASSLIGTDVYSPLHF.

The genes are TRBV6-1 and TRBJ1-1; D call uncertain. The CDR3 loop spans 11 amino acids. V lost 6 bases and J lost 11, with 13 bases in between. Germline V gene data show CDR1 as MNHNS and CDR2 as SASEGT. CDR3 sequence (DNA): TGTGCCAGCAGCATACTACTGAGGGCTTTCTTT. Translated, it gives CASSILLRAFF.

The chain is built from TRBV30 and TRBJ2-5, with 10 positions matching TRBD2. Germline V CDR1 and CDR2: GTSNPN, SVGIG (reference sequence). This CDR3 has 16 residues. V lost 4 bases, J lost 2 bases, and 10 bases stayed unmatched. CDR3 protein: CAWTQGSGGNQETQYF. For the CDR3, the DNA is TGTGCCTGGACCCAAGGTAGCGGGGGGAATCAAGAGACCCAGTACTTC.

The chain recombines TRBV5-4 with TRBJ1-3; the match to TRBD1 covers 7 bases. Germline V CDR1 and CDR2: SGHNT, YYREEE (reference sequence). This CDR3 spans 15 amino acids. J lost 1 base, V lost 4 bases, and 5 bases had no gene match. CDR3 protein: CASSVQGVSGNTIYF. The CDR3 DNA follows: TGTGCCAGCAGCGTCCAGGGGGTTTCTGGAAACACCATATATTTT.

The V and J genes are TRBV7-2 and TRBJ2-3; possible D gene TRBD2, 6 bases. This CDR3 is 16 amino acids long. Trimming left V 7 bases short and J 4 bases short, with 21 bases between. Germline CDR1 SGHTA, CDR2 FQGNSA. As DNA, the CDR3 is TGTGCCAGCACCCTTCGAATGACTAGTATCCCAGATACGCAGTATTTT. It translates to CASTLRMTSIPDTQYF.

The rearrangement joins TRBV27 to TRBJ1-1; 8 nucleotides agree with TRBD1. The ends lost 5 bases at V and 10 bases at J; junction bases unmatched: 6. CDR1 is MNHEY, CDR2 SMNVEV, per germline (reference sequence). The CDR3 consists of 12 residues. The CDR3 spells CASSTLQGGAFF. In nucleotides, the CDR3 is TGTGCCAGCAGTACTCTACAGGGGGGAGCTTTCTTT.

V gene TRBV5-4 combines with J gene TRBJ2-1, with D unresolved. V was clipped by 0 bases and J by 8 bases, with 6 bases between them. The germline V gene has CDR1 SGHNT and CDR2 YYREEE (reference sequence). The CDR3 has 12 residues. CDR3 in amino acids: CASSLEADEQFF. The CDR3 DNA sequence: TGTGCCAGCAGCTTGGAAGCAGATGAGCAGTTCTTC.

This chain connects TRBV7-2 to TRBJ1-5, with 9 bases fitting TRBD1. V was pared by 4 bases and J by 6 bases, with 7 bases of the junction left unmatched. This CDR3 comprises 15 residues. CDR1 is SGHTA, CDR2 FQGNSA, per germline. CDR3: CASSSGQGLGQPQHF. For the CDR3, the DNA is TGTGCCAGCAGCTCGGGACAGGGTCTGGGTCAGCCCCAGCATTTT.

The chain combines TRBV30 with TRBJ2-5, with a possible D match to TRBD2 (7 bases). Looked up from germline, CDR1 is GTSNPN and CDR2 is SVGIG (reference sequence). V lost 1 base and J lost 2, with 23 bases in between. The CDR3 has 18 amino acids. The CDR3 DNA reads as TGTGCCTGGAGTGGTCCGGGGGGCTACAGGCCGGAACAAGAGACCCAGTACTTC. Translation: CAWSGPGGYRPEQETQYF.

Remarks on this clone: The sample carries other DNA sequences with the same CDR3. The V and J genes are TRBV10-1 and TRBJ1-1; perhaps TRBD1 as D (6 bases). Trimming left V 5 bases short and J 1 base short, with 8 bases between. From germline, CDR1 is WNHNN and CDR2 SYGVQD (reference sequence). The CDR3 sequence is 13 residues long. The CDR3: CASSPQGNTEAFF. CDR3 nucleotide sequence: TGCGCCAGCAGTCCACAGGGGAACACTGAAGCTTTCTTT.